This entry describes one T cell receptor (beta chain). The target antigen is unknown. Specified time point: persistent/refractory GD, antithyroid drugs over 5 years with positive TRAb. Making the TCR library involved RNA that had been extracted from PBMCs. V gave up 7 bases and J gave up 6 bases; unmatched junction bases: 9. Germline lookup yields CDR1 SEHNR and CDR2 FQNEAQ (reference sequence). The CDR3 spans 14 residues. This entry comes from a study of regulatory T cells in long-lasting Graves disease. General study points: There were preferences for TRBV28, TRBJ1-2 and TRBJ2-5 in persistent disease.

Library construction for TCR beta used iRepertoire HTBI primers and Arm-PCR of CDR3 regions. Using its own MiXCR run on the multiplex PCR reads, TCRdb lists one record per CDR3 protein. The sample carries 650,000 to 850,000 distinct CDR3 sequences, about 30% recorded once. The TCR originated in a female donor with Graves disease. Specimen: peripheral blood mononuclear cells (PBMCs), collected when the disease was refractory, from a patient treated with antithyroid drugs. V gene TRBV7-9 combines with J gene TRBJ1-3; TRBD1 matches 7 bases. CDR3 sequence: CASTPKGQKNTIYF. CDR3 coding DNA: TGTGCCAGCACGCCGAAGGGACAGAAAAACACCATATATTTT.